A single T cell receptor beta chain is shown here with its context. Its binding antigen is unknown. Base quality data are lacking; no much larger clone is found one base away. The immunoSEQ Assay, a bias-controlled multiplex PCR, was used to amplify TCRbeta CDR3 regions from genomic DNA. From the authors' description of their analysis: The number of nucleated cells in each sample was estimated by amplification of reference gene primers within the assay. To quantify the absolute abundance of each unique TCRbeta CDR3 rearrangement, sequence reads were collapsed and filtered. For each sample, productive Simpson clonality was calculated as the square root of Simpson's diversity index over productive rearrangements. Imported from immuneACCESS, the table was reduced by TCRdb to in-frame sequences with V and J called. These copies leave out some clones; in studies compared against another copy, an unresolved V gene accounts for under half, and the cause of the remainder is not known. V and J calls and clone size are as listed in that table; D and trimming were resolved from the DNA. The sample table lists 200,000 to 300,000 clones, around 90% of them with a count of one. Together, the top ten hold under 3% of the sample.

This sample stems from a study of blood T cell repertoires in COVID-19 (dated by TCRdb to about 2020). For the wider study: Samples from collaborators originated in the United States, Italy and Spain and spanned both the acute and convalescent phases of COVID-19. The material from the prospective study consisted of cDNA or gDNA derived from T cells, B-cell-depleted T cells, or PBMCs. The dataset comprised deeply sampled blood TCRbeta repertoires from subjects exposed to, actively infected with, or recovered from COVID-19. The repertoires were released in a freely available public database meant as a resource for research on the immune response to SARS-CoV-2. The samples were drawn from two sources: the first 160 participants of the ongoing ImmuneRACE study, and 1,000 to 1,500 subjects contributed by 6 global collaborators. Sample metadata almost always included a de-identified subject ID, COVID-19 status, age in years and sex. Where HLA class I and class II types were available, the types were taken from metadata supplied by the sample provider, not from assay-based typing. Paper-wide results and their limitations: The quantity of clinical and demographic metadata differed by source and by participant and was supplied without curation.

In Seattle, one collaborating source enrolled patients while the infection was active and tracked those patients longitudinally over the course of disease. The collaborating institutions used their own protocols to collect whole blood in K2EDTA tubes. Collaborator samples were shipped for TCRbeta analysis as frozen whole blood, isolated PBMCs, or DNA extracted from either sample type. A distance of 14 bases separates the germline ends of V and J, which lose 1 base and 4 bases respectively. In the germline V gene, CDR1 corresponds to SGHTA and CDR2 to FQGNSA. The cysteine opens and the phenylalanine closes a CDR3 of 17 amino acids. CDR3 DNA only is kept here, 51 bases in frame from base 1.

The sequence was collected from a person in their late teens or twenties with COVID-19, enrolled during active disease. This chain is built from TRBV7-2 and TRBJ2-6; the D gene is not confidently resolved. The sample taken for sequencing was peripheral blood. CDR3 sequence: CASSLGQVPSGANVLTF. In nucleotides, the sequence is TGTGCCAGCAGCTTAGGGCAGGTCCCATCCGGGGCCAACGTCCTGACTTTC.